This T cell receptor beta chain was captured by sequencing in a study of blood T cell repertoires in COVID-19. Overall study context: T cells, B-cell-depleted T cells, or PBMCs supplied cDNA or gDNA.

This clone was detected only once. The CDR3 is 16 residues long. With 4 bases clipped from V and 4 bases from J, the junction kept 6 bases outside the gene matches. The germline gives CDR1 MNHNS, CDR2 SASEGT. Followed longitudinally, the Seattle patients had been enrolled during active infection. Original processing methods: Nucleated cell counts were estimated from reference gene primer amplification. The data were produced by immunoSEQ multiplex PCR, yet TCRdb's version contains in-frame clones alone and is incomplete. V, J and clone size were drawn from that table, and D and trimming were deduced from the DNA. The data contain fewer than 200,000 clones, around four fifths of them seen just once; the ten biggest clones take up roughly 8.8%.

The chain combines TRBV6-1 with TRBJ2-7, with 14 bases aligning to TRBD2. This sequence was found in a woman of 80 years or more with COVID-19, enrolled during active disease. Sequencing used peripheral blood. CDR3 bases: TGTGCCAGCAGTGGACTAGCGGGAGGGCCCCGGTACGAGCAGTACTTC. It translates to CASSGLAGGPRYEQYF.